This TCR beta chain was found in a study of blood T cell repertoires in COVID-19. Study in general: T cells, B-cell-depleted T cells, or PBMCs provided the cDNA or gDNA that served as material.

In the authors' methods: Reference gene primer amplification gave estimated nucleated cell counts. Data came from immunoSEQ multiplex PCR; TCRdb stores just in-frame clones and leaves some out. V and J calls and clone size are as listed in that table; D and trimming were resolved from the DNA. Altogether 150,000 to 200,000 clones are present, about 90% being singletons, with the ten largest covering roughly 0.56%. This TCR was recovered from a man over 45 with acute or convalescent COVID-19. Sequenced sample: peripheral blood.

CDR3 amino acids: CASSLLRAGEREYNEQFF. As DNA, the CDR3 is TGTGCCAGCAGTTTGTTGCGGGCGGGCGAGCGGGAGTACAATGAGCAGTTCTTC. The rearrangement uses TRBV27 and TRBJ2-1; 8 nucleotides agree with TRBD2. Germline loops: CDR1 MNHEY, CDR2 SMNVEV (reference sequence). The junction had 14 bases not matched to a gene; V was cut back by 3 bases and J by 4 bases. The CDR3 covers 18 residues.